This T cell receptor (beta chain) was retrieved from a study of graft-versus-host responses after intestinal transplantation. Study overall: Among the recipients, transplants were multivisceral, liver-intestinal, or isolated intestinal.

V shed 2 bases, J shed 5 bases, and the junction held 7 bases outside the gene matches. Germline V CDR1 and CDR2: SGHVS, FNYEAQ. The CDR3 has 16 amino acids. Only in-frame clones appear in the TCRdb table, and some are missing; sequencing was by immunoSEQ multiplex PCR. The profile shows about 130,000 clones, about 90% of them singletons. The study, taken as a whole, reports: Ileal or blood samples showed some GvH clones first, and such clones were also found in recipient marrow.

As for this clone: What it binds is unknown.

This chain connects TRBV7-6 to TRBJ2-2, with 8 bases aligning to TRBD1. The sequencing used unstimulated CD4+ T cells sorted from spleen or lymph node cells, collected before intestinal transplant. The receptor was derived from a human donor who received an intestinal transplant. Here the CDR3 reads CASSLPRGRETGELFF. The CDR3 region has the DNA TGTGCCAGCAGCTTACCCAGGGGGCGTGAGACCGGGGAGCTGTTTTTT.